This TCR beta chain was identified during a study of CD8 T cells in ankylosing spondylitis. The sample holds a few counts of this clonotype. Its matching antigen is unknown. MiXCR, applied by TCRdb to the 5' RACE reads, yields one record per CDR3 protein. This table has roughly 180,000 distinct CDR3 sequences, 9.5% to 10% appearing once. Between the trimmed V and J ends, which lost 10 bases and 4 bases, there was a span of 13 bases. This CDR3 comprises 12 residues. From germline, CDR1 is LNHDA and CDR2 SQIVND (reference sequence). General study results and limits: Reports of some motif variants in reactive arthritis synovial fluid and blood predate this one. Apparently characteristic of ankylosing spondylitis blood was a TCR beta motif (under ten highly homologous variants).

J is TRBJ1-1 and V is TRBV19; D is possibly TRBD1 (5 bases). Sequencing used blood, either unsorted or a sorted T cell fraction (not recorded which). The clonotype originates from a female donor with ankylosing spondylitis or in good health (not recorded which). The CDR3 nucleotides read TGTGCCACCACAGTCGGGGGCACTGAAGCTTTCTTT. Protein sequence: CATTVGGTEAFF. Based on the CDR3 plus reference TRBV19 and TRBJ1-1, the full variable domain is DGGITQSPKYLFRKEGQNVTLSCEQNLNHDAMYWYRQDPGQGLRLIYYSQIVNDFQKGDIAEGYSVSREKKESFPLTVTSAQKNPTAFYLCATTVGGTEAFFGQGTRLTVV.